These T cell receptor beta chains were read from a single sample in a study of blood T cell repertoires in COVID-19. Sequencing used immunoSEQ multiplex PCR; TCRdb keeps in-frame clones, though not all of them. Among a few hundred thousand clones listed, around 86% were seen once. Material for sequencing was peripheral blood. These receptors all come from a woman aged 70-85 years with COVID-19, enrolled during active disease. Each CDR3 is given with its conserved first and last residue. D genes are given only for firm matches. Size is stated for part of the rows, as once, few or many counts, or as a class when the clone is expanded.

d_gene	v_gene	abundance	j_gene	CDR3nt	CDR3aa
-	TRBV12-3/TRBV12-4	-	TRBJ1-2	TGTGCCAGCAGTTTACGACAGAACTATGGCTACACCTTC	CASSLRQNYGYTF
TRBD1	TRBV27	-	TRBJ2-1	TGTGCCAGCAGTTTAGGGACAGCCTACAATGAGCAGTTCTTC	CASSLGTAYNEQFF
-	TRBV5-1	-	TRBJ1-2	TGCGCCAGCAGCTTCCGGGGGGGCTTCGACTATGGCTACACCTTC	CASSFRGGFDYGYTF
TRBD2	TRBV28	-	TRBJ2-7	TGTGCCAGCAGTACAGGCGGGGGCTACGAGCAGTACTTC	CASSTGGGYEQYF
TRBD2	TRBV9	few	TRBJ2-3	TGTGCCAGCAGCGTGGATATCGGGAGGGCCTTGGGTACGCAGTATTTT	CASSVDIGRALGTQYF
TRBD1	TRBV3-1/TRBV3-2	once	TRBJ2-6	TGTGCCAGCAGCCGAAGGACAGGGGGATCCTCTGGGGCCAACGTCCTGACTTTC	CASSRRTGGSSGANVLTF
-	TRBV6-5	-	TRBJ2-2	TGTGCCAGCAGCCGGGGGAGCAGCGGGGAGCTGTTTTTT	CASSRGSSGELFF
-	TRBV2	-	TRBJ2-4	TGTGCCAGCAGTGAAAGTCTTGAGGACATTCAGTACTTC	CASSESLEDIQYF
-	TRBV7-2	-	TRBJ2-1	TGTGCCAGCAGCCTCAGGAGGGGCTCCTACAATGAGCAGTTCTTC	CASSLRRGSYNEQFF
TRBD2	TRBV11-3	-	TRBJ2-3	TGTGCCAGCAGCTTGGGAGGGCCCTCCACCACAGATACGCAGTATTTT	CASSLGGPSTTDTQYF
TRBD2	TRBV4-1	-	TRBJ2-3	TGCGCCAGCAGCCCCTGGACTAGCGGGAGCTCCGATACGCAGTATTTT	CASSPWTSGSSDTQYF
-	TRBV28	-	TRBJ1-1	TGTGCCAGCAGTACGACAGAGCTCATGAACACTGAAGCTTTCTTT	CASSTTELMNTEAFF
-	TRBV10-2	few	TRBJ2-7	TGCGCCAGCAGTGAGTCGCGTGTTAGCCACGAGCAGTACTTC	CASSESRVSHEQYF
-	TRBV27	-	TRBJ1-3	TGTGCCAGCAGGCCGACAGGTCTTGGGGGAAACACCATATATTTT	CASRPTGLGGNTIYF
TRBD1	TRBV5-6	-	TRBJ1-6	TGTGCCAGCAGCTCTCGGACAGGCCGTAATTCACCCCTCCACTTT	CASSSRTGRNSPLHF
TRBD1	TRBV28	-	TRBJ1-5	TGTGCCAGCAGTCGAAGCGGACAGGTCAATCAGCCCCAGCATTTT	CASSRSGQVNQPQHF
-	TRBV27	-	TRBJ1-1	TGTGCCAGCACCGAGGGGAGGGTGGGGGTAACTGAAGCTTTCTTT	CASTEGRVGVTEAFF
TRBD2	TRBV3-1/TRBV3-2	-	TRBJ2-5	TGTGCCAGCAGCCAACCCCCTAGCGGAGAACAAGAGACCCAGTACTTC	CASSQPPSGEQETQYF
TRBD1	TRBV3-1/TRBV3-2	-	TRBJ2-4	TGTGCCAGCAGCCAAGGTGACAGGGGGATTATAGCCAAAAACATTCAGTACTTC	CASSQGDRGIIAKNIQYF
-	TRBV7-2	-	TRBJ1-2	TGTGCCAGCAGCTTAGGGCCAGGCTCCAACTATGGCTACACCTTC	CASSLGPGSNYGYTF
-	TRBV4-3	once	TRBJ1-4	TGCGCCAGCAGCCGAGAAGGGGGTAGGGCTAATGAAAAACTGTTTTTT	CASSREGGRANEKLFF
-	TRBV18	-	TRBJ1-3	TGTGCCAGCTCACCAGACAGGACTTCTGGAAACACCATATATTTT	CASSPDRTSGNTIYF
TRBD1	TRBV20-1	-	TRBJ1-6	TGCAGTGCTAGTGATCCAGGGGGGAATTCACCCCTCCACTTT	CSASDPGGNSPLHF
-	TRBV25-1	once	TRBJ1-2	TGTGCCAGCCTCTTTTCAGGAGGCGGGGGTGGCTACACCTTC	CASLFSGGGGGYTF
TRBD1	TRBV3-1/TRBV3-2	-	TRBJ1-3	TGTGCCAGCAAGGGGGGGACAGGACACTCTGGAAACACCATATATTTT	CASKGGTGHSGNTIYF
-	TRBV20-1	-	TRBJ2-1	TGCAGTGCTAGTGTCCAGCGGCGCAATGAGCAGTTCTTC	CSASVQRRNEQFF
TRBD1	TRBV11-2	few	TRBJ2-3	TGTGCCAGCAGCCCAGGACAGGGGGCGGGAGATACGCAGTATTTT	CASSPGQGAGDTQYF
TRBD2	TRBV7-3	once	TRBJ2-1	TGTGCCAGCAGCTTCGCGGGAGCGGTGGGCAATGAGCAGTTCTTC	CASSFAGAVGNEQFF
-	TRBV30	-	TRBJ1-1	TGTGCCTGGAGACCTACAGCACACACTGAAGCTTTCTTT	CAWRPTAHTEAFF
TRBD1	TRBV5-4	-	TRBJ1-2	TGTGCCAGCAGCGTAGGGACAGCAAACTATGGCTACACCTTC	CASSVGTANYGYTF
TRBD1	TRBV7-9	once	TRBJ1-4	TGTGCCAGCACCCGGGACAGGGGGGAACTGTTTTTT	CASTRDRGELFF
-	TRBV3-1/TRBV3-2	-	TRBJ1-3	TGTGCCAGCAGCCAGACAGGAATCTCTGGAAACACCATATATTTT	CASSQTGISGNTIYF
-	TRBV6-5	-	TRBJ1-4	TGTGCCAGCAGAGCACAGGCGAAGAATGAAAAACTGTTTTTT	CASRAQAKNEKLFF
TRBD1	TRBV7-8	-	TRBJ1-1	TGTGCCAGCAGCTCGACAGGGGTCCCCGGTGAAGCTTTCTTT	CASSSTGVPGEAFF
TRBD1	TRBV3-1/TRBV3-2	-	TRBJ1-6	TGTGCCAGCAGCCAAGGGGGGACAGAAACCCACTTT	CASSQGGTETHF
-	TRBV28	-	TRBJ1-3	TGTGCCAGCAGTACGCGGACAGCCTCGAGCTCTGGAAACACCATATATTTT	CASSTRTASSSGNTIYF
TRBD1	TRBV6-2/TRBV6-3	-	TRBJ1-2	TGTGCCAGCAGCCCGGAACAGGGGGCGAACTATGGCTACACCTTC	CASSPEQGANYGYTF
TRBD2	TRBV10-1	-	TRBJ2-3	TGCGCCAGCTCCGATAGCGGGAGGGCCAAAGATACGCAGTATTTT	CASSDSGRAKDTQYF
TRBD1	TRBV7-2	-	TRBJ2-2	TGTGCCAGCAGCTTATCCACAGGGGTCACCGGGGAGCTGTTTTTT	CASSLSTGVTGELFF
-	TRBV3-1/TRBV3-2	-	TRBJ2-7	TGTGCCAGCAGCCCCCGAGGGGGATCCCACGAGCAGTACTTC	CASSPRGGSHEQYF
TRBD2	TRBV3-1/TRBV3-2	-	TRBJ2-1	TGTGCCAGCAGCCTTGATGGGGGAGGGTGCATCTTC	CASSLDGGGCIF